This T cell receptor (beta chain) appears in the sequencing data of a study of cytomegalovirus exposure and HLA in healthy donors. Study-level background: Genotyping showed around 80% of hundreds of donors falling in the Caucasian-associated ancestry cluster. Study observations and caveats: As was reported, the classifier diagnosed cytomegalovirus status with high specificity and sensitivity.

About this clone: Its antigen is unknown.

13 Jbeta primers and 60 Vbeta primers were used for the PCR. This table comes from immunoSEQ multiplex PCR, and its TCRdb copy is limited to in-frame clones, with some not included. This table has 150,000 to 200,000 clones, 78% appearing once. CDR3 length: 16 residues. In germline, CDR1 is SGHTS, CDR2 YDEGEE. The junction had 4 bases not matched to a gene; V was cut back by 4 bases and J by 0 bases. The chain combines TRBV5-8 with TRBJ1-6, with 7 bases fitting TRBD1. Sequencing was performed on PBMCs. The receptor's source is a woman aged 45-59 years in good health and CMV-seropositive. CDR3 coding DNA: TGTGCCAGCAGCGCGGACAGGAGCTCCTATAATTCACCCCTCCACTTT. This encodes CASSADRSSYNSPLHF.